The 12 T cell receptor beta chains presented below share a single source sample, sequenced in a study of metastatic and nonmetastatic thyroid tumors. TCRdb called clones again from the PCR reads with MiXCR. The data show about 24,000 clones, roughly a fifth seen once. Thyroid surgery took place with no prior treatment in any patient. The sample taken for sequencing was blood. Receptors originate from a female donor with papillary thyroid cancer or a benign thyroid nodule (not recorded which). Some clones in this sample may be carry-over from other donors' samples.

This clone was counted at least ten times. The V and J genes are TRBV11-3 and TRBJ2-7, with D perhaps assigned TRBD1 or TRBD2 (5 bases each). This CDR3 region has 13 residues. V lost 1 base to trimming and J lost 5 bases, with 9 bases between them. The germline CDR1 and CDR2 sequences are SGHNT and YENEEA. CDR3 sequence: CASSLGWGNEQYF. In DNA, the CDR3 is TGTGCCAGCAGCTTAGGGTGGGGGAACGAGCAGTACTTC.

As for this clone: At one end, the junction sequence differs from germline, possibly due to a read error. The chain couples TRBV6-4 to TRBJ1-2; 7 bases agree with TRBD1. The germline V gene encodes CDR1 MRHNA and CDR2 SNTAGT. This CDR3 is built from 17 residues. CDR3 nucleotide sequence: TGTGCCAGCAGTGACTCAGGGCATGGTATCTTGAGGGGGCCGCGGGTCTTC. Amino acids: CASSDSGHGILRGPRVF.

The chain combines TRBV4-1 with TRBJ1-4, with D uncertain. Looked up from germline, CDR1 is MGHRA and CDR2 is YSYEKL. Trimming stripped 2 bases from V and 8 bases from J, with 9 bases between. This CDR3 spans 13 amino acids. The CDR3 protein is CASSQLLFEKLFF. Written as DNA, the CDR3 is TGCGCCAGCAGCCAACTCCTCTTCGAAAAACTGTTTTTT.

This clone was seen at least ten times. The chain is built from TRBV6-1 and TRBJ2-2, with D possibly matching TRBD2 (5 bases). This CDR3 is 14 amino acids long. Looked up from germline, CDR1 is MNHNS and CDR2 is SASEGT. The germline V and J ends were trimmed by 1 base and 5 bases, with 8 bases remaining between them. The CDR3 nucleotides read TGTGCCAGCAGTGAAGTGACTATTACCGGGGAGCTGTTTTTT. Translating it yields CASSEVTITGELFF.

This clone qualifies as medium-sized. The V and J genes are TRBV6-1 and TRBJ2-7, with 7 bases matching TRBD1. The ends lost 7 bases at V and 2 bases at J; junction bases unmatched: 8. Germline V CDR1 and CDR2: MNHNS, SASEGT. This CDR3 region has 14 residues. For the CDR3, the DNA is TGTGCCAGCACCAACTCGGACAGGACCTACGAGCAGTACTTC. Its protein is CASTNSDRTYEQYF.

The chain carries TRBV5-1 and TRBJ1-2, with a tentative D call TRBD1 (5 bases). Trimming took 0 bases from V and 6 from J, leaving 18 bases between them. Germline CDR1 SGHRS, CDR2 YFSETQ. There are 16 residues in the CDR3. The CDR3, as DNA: TGCGCCAGCAGCTTGGCCCGACAGCTTGAAGGGAATGGCTACACCTTC. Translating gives CASSLARQLEGNGYTF.

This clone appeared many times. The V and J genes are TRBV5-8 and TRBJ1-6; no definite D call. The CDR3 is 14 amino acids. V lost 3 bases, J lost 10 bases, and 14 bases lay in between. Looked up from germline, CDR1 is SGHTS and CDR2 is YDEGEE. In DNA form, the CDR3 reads TGTGCCAGCAGCTCCTTCGCCGGGAACTCACCCCTCCACTTT. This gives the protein CASSSFAGNSPLHF.

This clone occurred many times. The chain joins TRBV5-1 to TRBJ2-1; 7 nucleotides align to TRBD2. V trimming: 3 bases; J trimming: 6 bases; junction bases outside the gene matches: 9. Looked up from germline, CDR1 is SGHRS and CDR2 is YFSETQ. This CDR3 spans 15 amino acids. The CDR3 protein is CASSSSGVRGNEQFF. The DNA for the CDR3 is TGCGCCAGCAGCTCGAGCGGGGTTCGGGGCAATGAGCAGTTCTTC.

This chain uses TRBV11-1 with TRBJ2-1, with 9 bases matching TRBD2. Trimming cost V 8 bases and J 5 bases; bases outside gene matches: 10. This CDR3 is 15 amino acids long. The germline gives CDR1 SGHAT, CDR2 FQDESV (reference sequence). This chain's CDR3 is CASGFSSSGNNEQFF. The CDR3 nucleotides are TGTGCCAGCGGGTTTAGCTCTAGCGGGAACAATGAGCAGTTCTTC.

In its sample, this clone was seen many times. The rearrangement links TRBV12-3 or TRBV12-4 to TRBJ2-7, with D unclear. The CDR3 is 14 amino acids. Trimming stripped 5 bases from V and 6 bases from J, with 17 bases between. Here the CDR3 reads CASSPPPLPREQYF. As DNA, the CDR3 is TGTGCCAGCAGTCCCCCCCCCCTCCCCCGCGAGCAGTACTTC.

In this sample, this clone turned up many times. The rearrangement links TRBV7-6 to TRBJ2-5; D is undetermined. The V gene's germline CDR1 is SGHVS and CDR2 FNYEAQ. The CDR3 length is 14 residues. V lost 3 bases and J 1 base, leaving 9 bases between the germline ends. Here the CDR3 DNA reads TGTGCCAGCAGCTTCCAAGACACCCAAGAGACCCAGTACTTC. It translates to CASSFQDTQETQYF.

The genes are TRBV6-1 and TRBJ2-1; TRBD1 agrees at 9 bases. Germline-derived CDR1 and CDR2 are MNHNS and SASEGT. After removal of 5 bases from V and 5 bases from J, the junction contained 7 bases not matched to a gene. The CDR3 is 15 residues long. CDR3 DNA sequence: TGTGCCAGCAGTCCCCGGGACAGGGTTGACAATGAGCAGTTCTTC. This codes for CASSPRDRVDNEQFF.